These T cell receptor beta chains were read from a single sample in a study of CD8 T cells in ankylosing spondylitis. Each CDR3 protein is one row after TCRdb ran MiXCR on the 5' RACE reads. The sample shows under 400,000 distinct CDR3 sequences, roughly 11% of them seen only once. Source material: blood, either unsorted or a sorted T cell fraction (not recorded which). These receptors were collected from a female donor with ankylosing spondylitis or in good health (not recorded which). Each CDR3 is given with its conserved first and last residue. The order of the fields is clone size, D gene, V gene, J gene, CDR3 protein, CDR3 DNA. The D gene is left open where the match is weak. Some rows mark clone size as missing; the rest say once, few, many or name a class of expanded clone.

size: many; D: NA; V: TRBV9; J: TRBJ1-6; CDR3: CASSVSPDRTAPLHF; DNA: TGTGCCAGCAGCGTCTCCCCGGATCGTACGGCACCCCTCCACTTT
size: few; D: NA; V: TRBV7-2; J: TRBJ2-7; CDR3: CASSLTGQSSYEQYF; DNA: TGTGCCAGCAGCTTAACGGGCCAAAGCTCCTACGAGCAGTACTTC
size: NA; D: TRBD2; V: TRBV7-2; J: TRBJ2-1; CDR3: CASSLRAGSYNEQFF; DNA: TGTGCCAGCAGCCTCAGAGCGGGGAGCTACAATGAGCAGTTCTTC
size: NA; D: NA; V: TRBV20-1; J: TRBJ1-5; CDR3: CSPHPQGIQPQHF; DNA: TGCAGTCCTCATCCCCAGGGGATTCAGCCCCAGCATTTT
size: NA; D: TRBD1; V: TRBV24-1; J: TRBJ2-2; CDR3: CATHDSGTGNTGELFF; DNA: TGTGCCACCCATGACTCCGGGACAGGGAACACCGGGGAGCTGTTTTTT
size: many; D: TRBD2; V: TRBV2; J: TRBJ2-7; CDR3: CASTFGRANSEQYF; DNA: TGTGCCAGCACCTTTGGGAGGGCCAACTCCGAGCAGTACTTC
size: many; D: NA; V: TRBV24-1; J: TRBJ2-1; CDR3: CATSDSGLAPSSYNEQFF; DNA: TGTGCCACCAGTGATTCGGGTCTTGCCCCTAGCTCCTACAATGAGCAGTTCTTC
size: many; D: TRBD1; V: TRBV5-1; J: TRBJ2-3; CDR3: CASSTRTGLSTDTQYF; DNA: TGCGCCAGCAGCACCAGGACAGGTCTTAGCACAGATACGCAGTATTTT
size: many; D: NA; V: TRBV20-1; J: TRBJ2-5; CDR3: CSARAGHNQETQYF; DNA: TGCAGTGCTAGAGCGGGTCACAACCAAGAGACCCAGTACTTC
size: few; D: TRBD2; V: TRBV11-3; J: TRBJ2-3; CDR3: CASSSISGADTDTQYF; DNA: TGTGCCAGCAGCTCGATTAGCGGGGCAGACACAGATACGCAGTATTTT
size: many; D: NA; V: TRBV5-1; J: TRBJ2-7; CDR3: CASSFGRGAWREGFPYEQYF; DNA: TGCGCCAGCAGCTTCGGGAGAGGTGCATGGAGGGAAGGGTTTCCCTACGAGCAGTACTTC
size: many; D: TRBD2; V: TRBV20-1; J: TRBJ2-1; CDR3: CSARPLAGANNEQFF; DNA: TGCAGTGCTAGACCTTTAGCGGGGGCTAACAATGAGCAGTTCTTC
size: many; D: NA; V: TRBV27; J: TRBJ2-1; CDR3: CASSLASGSGSYNEQFF; DNA: TGTGCCAGCAGCCTAGCATCCGGGTCCGGCTCCTACAATGAGCAGTTCTTC
size: many; D: NA; V: TRBV6-2/TRBV6-3; J: TRBJ2-3; CDR3: CASIPIGGTDTQYF; DNA: TGTGCCAGCATCCCCATTGGTGGCACAGATACGCAGTATTTT
size: many; D: NA; V: TRBV20-1; J: TRBJ1-6; CDR3: CSAREGGASSPLHF; DNA: TGCAGTGCTAGAGAGGGGGGGGCCAGTTCACCCCTCCACTTT
size: many; D: TRBD1; V: TRBV7-9; J: TRBJ2-3; CDR3: CACHRGLGTDTQYF; DNA: TGTGCCTGCCACAGGGGGCTTGGCACAGATACGCAGTATTTT
size: many; D: TRBD2; V: TRBV27; J: TRBJ2-5; CDR3: CASSQPSGGKTQYF; DNA: TGTGCCAGCAGTCAACCGAGCGGGGGAAAGACCCAGTACTTC
size: many; D: TRBD2; V: TRBV6-5; J: TRBJ2-7; CDR3: CASSYGTSGKEQYF; DNA: TGTGCCAGCAGTTACGGGACTAGCGGGAAGGAGCAGTACTTC
size: few; D: TRBD2; V: TRBV7-3; J: TRBJ2-3; CDR3: CASSRGAGGSTDTQYF; DNA: TGTGCCAGCAGCCGAGGGGCGGGGGGGAGCACAGATACGCAGTATTTT
size: many; D: NA; V: TRBV5-4; J: TRBJ1-1; CDR3: CASSLEHRAYTEAFF; DNA: TGTGCCAGCAGCTTGGAGCACAGGGCGTACACTGAAGCTTTCTTT
size: many; D: NA; V: TRBV20-1; J: TRBJ2-5; CDR3: CSASIPETQYF; DNA: TGCAGTGCTAGTATACCCGAGACCCAGTACTTC
size: NA; D: NA; V: TRBV10-3; J: TRBJ2-7; CDR3: CAISEGVGYEQYF; DNA: TGTGCCATCAGCGAAGGGGTGGGCTACGAGCAGTACTTC
size: many; D: TRBD1; V: TRBV28; J: TRBJ1-4; CDR3: CASRQTGAEKKLFF; DNA: TGTGCCAGCAGGCAAACAGGGGCTGAGAAAAAACTGTTTTTT
size: few; D: TRBD1; V: TRBV7-2; J: TRBJ2-7; CDR3: CASSRTGGSYEQYF; DNA: TGTGCCAGCAGCAGAACAGGGGGGAGCTACGAGCAGTACTTC
size: many; D: TRBD1; V: TRBV5-1; J: TRBJ2-1; CDR3: CASSSGQGYEQFF; DNA: TGCGCCAGCAGCTCGGGACAGGGCTATGAGCAGTTCTTC
size: NA; D: TRBD2; V: TRBV12-3/TRBV12-4; J: TRBJ2-2; CDR3: CASSARGVGNTGELFF; DNA: TGTGCCAGCAGTGCCCGGGGGGTGGGTAACACCGGGGAGCTGTTTTTT
size: NA; D: TRBD2; V: TRBV7-6; J: TRBJ2-1; CDR3: CASSVGTSGYNEQFF; DNA: TGTGCCAGCAGCGTCGGGACTAGCGGCTACAATGAGCAGTTCTTC
size: few; D: TRBD2; V: TRBV28; J: TRBJ2-5; CDR3: CASRRLAGGNQETQYF; DNA: TGTGCCAGCCGTAGACTAGCGGGAGGGAATCAAGAGACCCAGTACTTC
size: many; D: TRBD2; V: TRBV5-1; J: TRBJ2-1; CDR3: CASSLLAGGPVYNEQFF; DNA: TGCGCCAGCAGCTTACTAGCGGGAGGGCCTGTCTACAATGAGCAGTTCTTC
size: few; D: NA; V: TRBV20-1; J: TRBJ1-5; CDR3: CSARDSRGNQPQHF; DNA: TGCAGTGCTAGAGATAGCCGGGGCAATCAGCCCCAGCATTTT
size: many; D: TRBD1; V: TRBV5-1; J: TRBJ2-7; CDR3: CASSQRTGGYEQYF; DNA: TGCGCCAGCAGCCAGAGGACAGGGGGATACGAGCAGTACTTC
size: NA; D: NA; V: TRBV7-9; J: TRBJ2-2; CDR3: CASSLARSQELFF; DNA: TGTGCCAGCAGCTTAGCGCGATCCCAGGAGCTGTTTTTT
size: many; D: NA; V: TRBV20-1; J: TRBJ1-5; CDR3: CSARATGFVDNQPQHF; DNA: TGCAGTGCTAGAGCCACAGGCTTCGTAGACAATCAGCCCCAGCATTTT
size: few; D: TRBD2; V: TRBV20-1; J: TRBJ2-1; CDR3: CSASLPAGGINEQFF; DNA: TGCAGTGCTAGTTTGCCAGCGGGAGGGATCAATGAGCAGTTCTTC
size: NA; D: TRBD1; V: TRBV12-3/TRBV12-4; J: TRBJ1-1; CDR3: CASSETGGAFF; DNA: TGTGCCAGCAGTGAAACAGGGGGAGCTTTCTTT
size: few; D: NA; V: TRBV5-5; J: TRBJ2-5; CDR3: CASSPVVGGLEKTQYF; DNA: TGTGCCAGCAGCCCCGTTGTAGGGGGGCTCGAAAAGACCCAGTACTTC
size: many; D: TRBD1; V: TRBV7-2; J: TRBJ2-7; CDR3: CASIQGQGRSYEQYF; DNA: TGTGCCAGCATACAAGGACAGGGTCGCTCCTACGAGCAGTACTTC
size: many; D: NA; V: TRBV25-1; J: TRBJ2-5; CDR3: CASSATKYQETQYF; DNA: TGTGCCAGCAGTGCTACTAAGTACCAAGAGACCCAGTACTTC
size: many; D: TRBD2; V: TRBV20-1; J: TRBJ2-1; CDR3: CSAASGSGGPIF; DNA: TGCAGTGCGGCGTCCGGAAGCGGGGGTCCGATCTTC
size: many; D: NA; V: TRBV7-6; J: TRBJ2-3; CDR3: CASSAANRLSTDTQYF; DNA: TGTGCCAGCAGCGCCGCTAATCGCCTTAGCACAGATACGCAGTATTTT
size: NA; D: NA; V: TRBV7-9; J: TRBJ2-1; CDR3: CASSWEAGGWGEQFF; DNA: TGTGCCAGCAGCTGGGAGGCAGGGGGATGGGGTGAGCAGTTCTTC
size: many; D: TRBD1; V: TRBV6-1; J: TRBJ2-1; CDR3: CASSTGQGFGHEQFF; DNA: TGTGCCAGCAGTACCGGACAGGGTTTTGGACATGAGCAGTTCTTC
size: many; D: TRBD1; V: TRBV6-5; J: TRBJ1-2; CDR3: CASSYSLTGDNYGYTF; DNA: TGTGCCAGCAGTTACTCGCTGACAGGGGATAACTATGGCTACACCTTC
size: many; D: TRBD1; V: TRBV20-1; J: TRBJ1-1; CDR3: CSATGVSTEAFF; DNA: TGCAGTGCGACAGGGGTGAGCACTGAAGCTTTCTTT
size: many; D: TRBD1; V: TRBV5-1; J: TRBJ1-2; CDR3: CASSMGTDSYGYTF; DNA: TGCGCCAGCTCAATGGGGACAGACAGCTATGGCTACACCTTC
size: few; D: NA; V: TRBV30; J: TRBJ2-2; CDR3: CAWAQKVAGELFF; DNA: TGTGCCTGGGCCCAGAAAGTTGCCGGGGAGCTGTTTTTT
size: NA; D: TRBD2; V: TRBV7-2; J: TRBJ2-2; CDR3: CASSLLAGGDTGELFF; DNA: TGTGCCAGCAGCTTGCTAGCGGGAGGGGACACCGGGGAGCTGTTTTTT
size: few; D: NA; V: TRBV10-3; J: TRBJ2-1; CDR3: CAISDPRSSYNEQFF; DNA: TGTGCCATCAGTGACCCCAGAAGCTCCTACAATGAGCAGTTCTTC
size: many; D: NA; V: TRBV20-1; J: TRBJ2-1; CDR3: CSGIGTGGYEQFF; DNA: TGCAGTGGAATTGGCACGGGGGGCTATGAGCAGTTCTTC